A single sample gave rise to the 6 T cell receptor beta chains below, sequenced in a study of control samples from healthy donors and cancer patients. TCRdb's copy holds only in-frame clones and misses some; the assay was immunoSEQ multiplex PCR. The top ten clones hold about 6.5% of a sample with about 61,000 clones, roughly 89% of them seen once. Sequencing was performed on PBMCs. The origin of the receptors is a man in his 60s with colorectal cancer.

The chain links TRBV18 to TRBJ2-5; no firm D call. Germline CDR1 is KGHSH and CDR2 is LQKENI. Trimming cost V 0 bases and J 5 bases, with 10 bases left between them. CDR3 length: 14 residues. CDR3 loop: CASSPPLSLETQYF. The DNA of the CDR3 is TGTGCCAGCTCACCACCCCTCTCCCTGGAGACCCAGTACTTC.

The chain links TRBV4-1 to TRBJ2-1; 9 nucleotides align to TRBD2. Germline V gene lookup returns CDR1 MGHRA and CDR2 YSYEKL. CDR3 length: 16 amino acids. V trimming: 3 bases; J trimming: 8 bases; junction bases outside the gene matches: 11. This chain's CDR3 is CASSQASGARRDEQFF. The CDR3, as DNA: TGCGCCAGCAGCCAGGCTAGCGGGGCCCGCCGGGATGAGCAGTTCTTC.

This chain connects TRBV5-4 to TRBJ2-5, with TRBD2 as a possible D gene (6 bases). CDR3 length: 15 amino acids. The germline V gene encodes CDR1 SGHNT and CDR2 YYREEE (reference sequence). V lost 0 bases and J 2 bases, leaving 11 bases between the germline ends. The CDR3 DNA reads as TGTGCCAGCAGCTTGGGTGGGGACTTGCAAGAGACCCAGTACTTC. This gives the protein CASSLGGDLQETQYF.

This chain links TRBV5-1 with TRBJ2-3, with 13 bases lining up with TRBD2. The V gene's germline CDR1 is SGHRS and CDR2 YFSETQ. The V gene end was trimmed by 7 bases and the J gene end by 3 bases; junction bases not matched to a gene: 5. The CDR3 contains 15 residues. The CDR3 DNA is TGCGCCAGCGGGACTAGCGGGGCAAATACAGATACGCAGTATTTT. Translating it yields CASGTSGANTDTQYF.

The V gene is TRBV19, the J gene TRBJ1-5; D uncertain. The CDR3 consists of 14 residues. Germline-derived CDR1 and CDR2 are LNHDA and SQIVND (reference sequence). V was shortened by 11 bases and J by 3 bases, with 17 bases between the two germline ends. CDR3 DNA sequence: TGTGCCCCCCATGCCAGTGCAGACAATCAGCCCCAGCATTTT. This sequence encodes CAPHASADNQPQHF.

The V gene is TRBV6-6, the J gene TRBJ2-3; 11 bases fit TRBD2. J was trimmed by 2 bases and V by 5 bases; bases with no gene match: 12. The length of the CDR3 is 18 residues. Germline V gene sequence: CDR1 MNHNY, CDR2 SVGAGI (reference sequence). CDR3 loop: CASSRGSLAGALTDTQYF. CDR3 nucleotide sequence: TGTGCCAGCAGTCGAGGCTCACTAGCGGGGGCCCTCACAGATACGCAGTATTTT.